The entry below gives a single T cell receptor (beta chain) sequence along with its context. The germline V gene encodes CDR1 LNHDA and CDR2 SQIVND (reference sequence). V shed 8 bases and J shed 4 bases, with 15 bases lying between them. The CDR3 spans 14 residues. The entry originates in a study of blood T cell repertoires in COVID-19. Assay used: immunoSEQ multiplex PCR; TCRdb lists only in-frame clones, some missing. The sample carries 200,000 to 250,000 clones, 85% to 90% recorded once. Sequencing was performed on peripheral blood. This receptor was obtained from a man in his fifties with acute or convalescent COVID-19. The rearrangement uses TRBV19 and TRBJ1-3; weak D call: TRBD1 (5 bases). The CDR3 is CASGGGALGNTIYF. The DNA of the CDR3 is TGTGCCAGTGGAGGAGGGGCGCTGGGAAACACCATATATTTT. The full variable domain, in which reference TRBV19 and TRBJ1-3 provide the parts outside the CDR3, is DGGITQSPKYLFRKEGQNVTLSCEQNLNHDAMYWYRQDPGQGLRLIYYSQIVNDFQKGDIAEGYSVSREKKESFPLTVTSAQKNPTAFYLCASGGGALGNTIYFGEGSWLTVV.